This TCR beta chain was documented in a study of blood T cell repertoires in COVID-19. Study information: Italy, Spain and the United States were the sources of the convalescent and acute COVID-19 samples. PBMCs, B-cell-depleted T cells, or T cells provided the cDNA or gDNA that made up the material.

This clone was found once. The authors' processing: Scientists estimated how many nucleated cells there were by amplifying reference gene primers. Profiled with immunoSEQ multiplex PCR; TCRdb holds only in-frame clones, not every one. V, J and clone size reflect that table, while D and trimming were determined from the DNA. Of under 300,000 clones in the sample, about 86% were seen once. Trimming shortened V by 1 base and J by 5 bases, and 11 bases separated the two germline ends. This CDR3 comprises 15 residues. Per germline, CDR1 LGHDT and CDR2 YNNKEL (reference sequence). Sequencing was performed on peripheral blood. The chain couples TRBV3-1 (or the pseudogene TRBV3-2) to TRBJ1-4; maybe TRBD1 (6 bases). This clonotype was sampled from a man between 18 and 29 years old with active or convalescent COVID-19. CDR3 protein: CASSQAGASNEKLFF. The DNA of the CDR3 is TGTGCCAGCAGCCAAGCAGGGGCCTCAAATGAAAAACTGTTTTTT.